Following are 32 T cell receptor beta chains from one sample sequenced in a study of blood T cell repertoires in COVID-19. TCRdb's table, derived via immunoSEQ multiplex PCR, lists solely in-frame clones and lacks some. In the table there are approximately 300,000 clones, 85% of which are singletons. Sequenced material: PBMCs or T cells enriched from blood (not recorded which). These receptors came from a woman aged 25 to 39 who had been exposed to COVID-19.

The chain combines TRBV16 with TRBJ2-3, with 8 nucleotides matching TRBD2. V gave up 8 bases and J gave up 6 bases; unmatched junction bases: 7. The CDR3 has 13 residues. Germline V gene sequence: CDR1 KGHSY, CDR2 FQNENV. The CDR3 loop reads CASGGLAADTQYF. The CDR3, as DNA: TGTGCCAGCGGCGGACTAGCCGCGGATACGCAGTATTTT.

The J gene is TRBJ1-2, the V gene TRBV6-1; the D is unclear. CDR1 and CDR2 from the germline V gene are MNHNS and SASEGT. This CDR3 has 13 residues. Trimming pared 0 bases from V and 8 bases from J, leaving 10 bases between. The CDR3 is CASSEAWASGYTF. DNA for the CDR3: TGTGCCAGCAGTGAAGCATGGGCTTCGGGCTACACCTTC.

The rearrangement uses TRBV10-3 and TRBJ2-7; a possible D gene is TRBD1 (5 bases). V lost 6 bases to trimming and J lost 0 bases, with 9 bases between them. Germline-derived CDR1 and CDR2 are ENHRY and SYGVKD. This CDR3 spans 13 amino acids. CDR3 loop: CAIRLDSSYEQYF. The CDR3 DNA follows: TGTGCCATCAGATTAGACAGCTCCTACGAGCAGTACTTC.

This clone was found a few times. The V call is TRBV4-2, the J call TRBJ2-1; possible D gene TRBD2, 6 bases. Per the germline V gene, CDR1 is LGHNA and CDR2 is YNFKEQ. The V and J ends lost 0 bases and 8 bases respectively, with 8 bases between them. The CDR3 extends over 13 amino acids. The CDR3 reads CASSQDWGDEQFF. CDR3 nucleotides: TGTGCCAGCAGCCAAGATTGGGGGGATGAGCAGTTCTTC.

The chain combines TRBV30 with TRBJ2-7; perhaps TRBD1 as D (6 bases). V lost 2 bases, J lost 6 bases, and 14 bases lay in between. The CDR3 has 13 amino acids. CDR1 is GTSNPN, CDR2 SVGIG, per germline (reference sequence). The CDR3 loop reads CAWSTSTGREQYF. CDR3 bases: TGTGCCTGGAGTACCTCAACAGGGCGCGAGCAGTACTTC.

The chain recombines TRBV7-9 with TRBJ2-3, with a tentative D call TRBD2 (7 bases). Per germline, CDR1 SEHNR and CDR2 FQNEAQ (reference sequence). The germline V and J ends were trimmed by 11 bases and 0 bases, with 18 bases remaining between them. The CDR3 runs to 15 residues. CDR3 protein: CACEYGGGSTDTQYF. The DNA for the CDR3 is TGTGCCTGTGAATATGGCGGGGGCAGCACAGATACGCAGTATTTT.

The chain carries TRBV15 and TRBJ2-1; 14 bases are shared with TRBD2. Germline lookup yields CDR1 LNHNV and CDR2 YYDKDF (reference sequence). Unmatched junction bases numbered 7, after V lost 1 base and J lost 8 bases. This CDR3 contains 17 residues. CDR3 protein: CATSRASGTSGSYEQFF. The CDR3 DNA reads TGTGCCACCAGCAGAGCATCCGGGACTAGCGGGAGTTATGAGCAGTTCTTC.

The CDR3 region has the DNA TGCGCCAGCAGCTTGACAGGGGGCCAAGAGACCCAGTACTTC. Translation gives CASSLTGGQETQYF. The V and J genes are TRBV5-1 and TRBJ2-5; 8 bases line up with TRBD1. Germline-derived CDR1 and CDR2 are SGHRS and YFSETQ. After removal of 1 base from V and 1 base from J, the junction contained 0 bases not matched to a gene. The CDR3 is 14 residues long.

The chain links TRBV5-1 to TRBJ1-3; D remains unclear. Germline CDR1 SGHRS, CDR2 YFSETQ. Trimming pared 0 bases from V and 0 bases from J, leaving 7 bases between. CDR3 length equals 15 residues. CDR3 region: CASSLGHTSGNTIYF. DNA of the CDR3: TGCGCCAGCAGCTTGGGACATACCTCTGGAAACACCATATATTTT.

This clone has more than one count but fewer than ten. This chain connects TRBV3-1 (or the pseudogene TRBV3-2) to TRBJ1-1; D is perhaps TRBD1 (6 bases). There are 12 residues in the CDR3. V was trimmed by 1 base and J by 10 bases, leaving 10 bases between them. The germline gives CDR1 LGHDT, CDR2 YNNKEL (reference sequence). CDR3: CASSQGDIAAFF. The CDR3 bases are TGTGCCAGCAGCCAAGGGGACATAGCAGCTTTCTTT.

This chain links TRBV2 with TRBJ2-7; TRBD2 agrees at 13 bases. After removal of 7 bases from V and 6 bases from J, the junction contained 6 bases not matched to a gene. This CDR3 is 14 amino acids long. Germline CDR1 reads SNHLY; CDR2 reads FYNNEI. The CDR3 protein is CASIRTSGSSEQYF. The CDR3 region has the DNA TGTGCCAGCATCAGGACTAGCGGGAGTTCCGAGCAGTACTTC.

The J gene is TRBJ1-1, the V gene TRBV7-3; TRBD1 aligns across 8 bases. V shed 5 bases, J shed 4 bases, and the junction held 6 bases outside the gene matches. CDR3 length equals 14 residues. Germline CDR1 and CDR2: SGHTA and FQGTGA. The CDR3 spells CASSQGQAATEAFF. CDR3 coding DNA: TGTGCCAGCAGCCAGGGACAGGCGGCCACTGAAGCTTTCTTT.

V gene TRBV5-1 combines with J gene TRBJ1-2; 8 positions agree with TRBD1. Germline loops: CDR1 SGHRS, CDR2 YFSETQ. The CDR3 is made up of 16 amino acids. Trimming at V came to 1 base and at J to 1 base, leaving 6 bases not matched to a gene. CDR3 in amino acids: CASSLTFDRGNYGYTF. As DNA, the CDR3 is TGCGCCAGCAGCTTGACCTTTGACAGGGGTAACTATGGCTACACCTTC.

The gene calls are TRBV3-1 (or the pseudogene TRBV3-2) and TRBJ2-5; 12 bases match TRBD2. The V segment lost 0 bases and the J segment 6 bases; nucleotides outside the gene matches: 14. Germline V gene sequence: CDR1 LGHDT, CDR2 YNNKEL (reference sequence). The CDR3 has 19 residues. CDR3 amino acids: CASSQDGVGRTSGIKTQYF. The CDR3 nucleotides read TGTGCCAGCAGCCAAGATGGAGTGGGGAGGACTAGCGGGATTAAGACCCAGTACTTC.

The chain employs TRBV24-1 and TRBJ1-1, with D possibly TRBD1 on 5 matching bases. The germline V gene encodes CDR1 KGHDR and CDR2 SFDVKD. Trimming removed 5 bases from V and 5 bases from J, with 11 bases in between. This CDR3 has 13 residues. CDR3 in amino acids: CATSASGYTEAFF. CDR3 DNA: TGTGCCACCAGTGCCTCAGGGTATACTGAAGCTTTCTTT.

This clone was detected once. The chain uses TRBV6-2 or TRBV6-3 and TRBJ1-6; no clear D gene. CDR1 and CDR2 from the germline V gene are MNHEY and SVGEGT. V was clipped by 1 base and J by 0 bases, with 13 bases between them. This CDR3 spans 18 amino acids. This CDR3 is CASSYLLHRDSYNSPLHF. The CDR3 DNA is TGTGCCAGCAGTTACTTACTACACCGGGACTCCTATAATTCACCCCTCCACTTT.

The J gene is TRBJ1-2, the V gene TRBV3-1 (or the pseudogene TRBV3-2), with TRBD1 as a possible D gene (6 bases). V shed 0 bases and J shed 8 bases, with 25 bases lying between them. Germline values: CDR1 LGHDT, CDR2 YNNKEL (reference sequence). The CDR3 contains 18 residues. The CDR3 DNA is TGTGCCAGCAGCCAAGACCGGGTAGACAGGTCCGGTGGGGTCGGCTACACCTTC. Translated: CASSQDRVDRSGGVGYTF.

In DNA, the CDR3 is TGTGCCAGCAGCCTCTCCCGGGTCTCTGGAAACACCATATATTTT. It is translated as CASSLSRVSGNTIYF. The V gene is TRBV7-2, the J gene TRBJ1-3; D is unclear. The CDR3 runs to 15 residues. The V end was cut by 5 bases, the J end by 0 bases, with 11 bases between. Germline CDR1 and CDR2: SGHTA and FQGNSA.

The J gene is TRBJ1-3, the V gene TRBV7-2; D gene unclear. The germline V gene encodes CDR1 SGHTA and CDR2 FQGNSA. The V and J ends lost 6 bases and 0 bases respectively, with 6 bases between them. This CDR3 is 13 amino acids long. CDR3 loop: CASSYSSGNTIYF. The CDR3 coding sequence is TGTGCCAGCAGTTACAGCTCTGGAAACACCATATATTTT.

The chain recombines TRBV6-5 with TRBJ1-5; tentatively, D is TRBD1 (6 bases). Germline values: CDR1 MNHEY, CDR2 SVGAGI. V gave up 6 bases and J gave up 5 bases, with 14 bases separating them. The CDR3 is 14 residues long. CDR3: CASRTDRRDQPQHF. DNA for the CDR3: TGTGCCAGCAGGACCGACAGGAGAGATCAGCCCCAGCATTTT.

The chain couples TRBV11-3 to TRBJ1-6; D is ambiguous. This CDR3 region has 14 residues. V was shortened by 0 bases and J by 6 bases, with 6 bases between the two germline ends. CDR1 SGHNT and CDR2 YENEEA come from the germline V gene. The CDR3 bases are TGTGCCAGCAGCTTAGATGGCACTAATTCACCCCTCCACTTT. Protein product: CASSLDGTNSPLHF.

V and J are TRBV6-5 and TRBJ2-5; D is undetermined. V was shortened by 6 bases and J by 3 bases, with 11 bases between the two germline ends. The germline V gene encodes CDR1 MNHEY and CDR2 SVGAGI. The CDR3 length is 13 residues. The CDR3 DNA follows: TGTGCCAGCAGGGAGTTCAGTAAAGAGACCCAGTACTTC. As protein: CASREFSKETQYF.

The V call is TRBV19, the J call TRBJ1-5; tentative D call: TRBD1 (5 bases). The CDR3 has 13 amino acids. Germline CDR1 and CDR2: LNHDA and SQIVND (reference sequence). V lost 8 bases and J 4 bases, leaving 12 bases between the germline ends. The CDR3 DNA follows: TGTGCCAGTGTCCAGGGTGGGAATCAGCCCCAGCATTTT. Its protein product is CASVQGGNQPQHF.

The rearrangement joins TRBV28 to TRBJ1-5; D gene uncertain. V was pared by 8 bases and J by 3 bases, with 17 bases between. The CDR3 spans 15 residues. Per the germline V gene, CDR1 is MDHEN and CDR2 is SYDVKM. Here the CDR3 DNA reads TGTGCCAGCGGCATAATCGGCAGGTTCAATCAGCCCCAGCATTTT. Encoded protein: CASGIIGRFNQPQHF.

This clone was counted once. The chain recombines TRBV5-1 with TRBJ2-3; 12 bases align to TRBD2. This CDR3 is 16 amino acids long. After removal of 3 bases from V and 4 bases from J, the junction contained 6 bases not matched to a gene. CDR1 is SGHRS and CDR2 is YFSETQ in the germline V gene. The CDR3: CASSYVTSGSPDTQYF. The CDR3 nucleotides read TGCGCCAGCAGCTACGTGACTAGCGGGAGTCCAGATACGCAGTATTTT. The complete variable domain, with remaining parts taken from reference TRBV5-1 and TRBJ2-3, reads KAGVTQTPRYLIKTRGQQVTLSCSPISGHRSVSWYQQTPGQGLQFLFEYFSETQRNKGNFPGRFSGRQFSNSRSEMNVSTLELGDSALYLCASSYVTSGSPDTQYFGPGTRLTVL.

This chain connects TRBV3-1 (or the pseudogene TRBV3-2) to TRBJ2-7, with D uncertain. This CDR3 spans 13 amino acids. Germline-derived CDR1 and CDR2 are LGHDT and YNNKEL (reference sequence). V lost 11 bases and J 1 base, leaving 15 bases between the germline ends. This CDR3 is CALGKSFSYEQYF. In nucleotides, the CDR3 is TGTGCCCTAGGTAAGAGTTTTTCCTACGAGCAGTACTTC.

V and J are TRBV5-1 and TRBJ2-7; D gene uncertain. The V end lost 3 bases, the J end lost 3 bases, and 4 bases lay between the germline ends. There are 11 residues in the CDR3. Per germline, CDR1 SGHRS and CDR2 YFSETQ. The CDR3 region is CASSSHYEQYF. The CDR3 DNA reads TGCGCCAGCAGCTCCCACTACGAGCAGTACTTC.

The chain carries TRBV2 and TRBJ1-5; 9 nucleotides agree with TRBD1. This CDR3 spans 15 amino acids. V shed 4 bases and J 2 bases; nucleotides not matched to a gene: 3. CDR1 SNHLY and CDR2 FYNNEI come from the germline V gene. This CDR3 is CASSVQGAGNQPQHF. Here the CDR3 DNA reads TGTGCCAGCAGTGTACAGGGGGCTGGCAATCAGCCCCAGCATTTT.

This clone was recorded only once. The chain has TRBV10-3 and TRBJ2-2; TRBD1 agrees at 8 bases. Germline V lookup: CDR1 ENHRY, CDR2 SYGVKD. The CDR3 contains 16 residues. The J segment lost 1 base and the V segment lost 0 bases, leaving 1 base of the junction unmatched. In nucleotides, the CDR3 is TGTGCCATCAGTGAGTCAGGGACAGGGAACACCGGGGAGCTGTTTTTT. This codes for CAISESGTGNTGELFF.

CDR3 in DNA: TGCGCCAGTGGACAATTAAGCAATCAGCCCCAGCATTTT. Protein product: CASGQLSNQPQHF. The V gene is TRBV5-1, the J gene TRBJ1-5, with TRBD1 as a possible D gene (5 bases). The CDR3 loop spans 13 amino acids. CDR1 is SGHRS, CDR2 YFSETQ, per germline. V was pared by 8 bases and J by 1 base, with 10 bases between. The full variable domain, rest sourced from reference TRBV5-1 and TRBJ1-5, is KAGVTQTPRYLIKTRGQQVTLSCSPISGHRSVSWYQQTPGQGLQFLFEYFSETQRNKGNFPGRFSGRQFSNSRSEMNVSTLELGDSALYLCASGQLSNQPQHFGDGTRLSIL.

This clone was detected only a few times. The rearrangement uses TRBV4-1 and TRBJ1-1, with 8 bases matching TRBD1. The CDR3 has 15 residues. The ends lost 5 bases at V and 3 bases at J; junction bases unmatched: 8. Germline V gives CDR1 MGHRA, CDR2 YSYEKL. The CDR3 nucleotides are TGCGCCAGCAGCGGTGGACAGGGAGGCGACACTGAAGCTTTCTTT. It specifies CASSGGQGGDTEAFF.

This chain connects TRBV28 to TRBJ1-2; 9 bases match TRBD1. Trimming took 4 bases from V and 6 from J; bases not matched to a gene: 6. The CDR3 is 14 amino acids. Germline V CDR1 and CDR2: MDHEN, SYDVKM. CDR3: CASSSGQGSNGYTF. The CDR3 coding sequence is TGTGCCAGCAGTTCGGGACAGGGATCGAATGGCTACACCTTC.